These 17 T cell receptor beta chains share one sample of origin, sequenced in a study of Ad26.COV2.S vaccination and SARS-CoV-2 variants. Profiling relied on immunoSEQ multiplex PCR, and the TCRdb table lists in-frame clones only, not all of them. Of around 340,000 clones in the sample, about 88% were seen once. Treatment of the sample: 15 to 20 received Ad26.COV2.S at low or high dose, single or two shots; about 5 received placebo; per-sample allocation not given. After the first vaccine or placebo injection, samples were drawn on day 63. The specimen comprised peripheral blood, sampled in a trial of Ad26.COV2.S vaccine versus placebo. The receptor set was obtained from a person between 18 and 65 years old who received the Ad26.COV2.S COVID-19 vaccine or a placebo.

The chain recombines TRBV5-4 with TRBJ1-1, with 8 positions matching TRBD1. The CDR3 consists of 14 residues. CDR1 and CDR2 from the germline V gene are SGHNT and YYREEE (reference sequence). Unmatched junction bases numbered 8, after V lost 3 bases and J lost 7 bases. The CDR3 sequence: CASSSPDRAGEAFF. The CDR3 DNA reads TGTGCCAGCAGCTCTCCGGACAGGGCTGGTGAAGCTTTCTTT.

The chain employs TRBV4-3 and TRBJ2-7; no clear D. V lost 7 bases to trimming and J lost 2 bases, with 21 bases between them. CDR3 length equals 16 residues. CDR1 is LGHNA, CDR2 YSLEER, per germline. The CDR3 nucleotides are TGCGCCAGCACCTATAACGGAGCGCCAGTCGCCTACGAGCAGTACTTC. This gives the protein CASTYNGAPVAYEQYF.

This clone was observed a few times. This rearrangement joins TRBV2 to TRBJ2-2; D is possibly TRBD1 (6 bases). With 8 bases removed from V and 0 bases from J, the gap between germline ends came to 10 bases. The CDR3 has 14 amino acids. Germline CDR1 and CDR2: SNHLY and FYNNEI. The CDR3 region is CASWGQANTGELFF. The CDR3, as DNA: TGTGCCAGCTGGGGGCAAGCGAACACCGGGGAGCTGTTTTTT.

V and J are TRBV27 and TRBJ2-1; D is possibly TRBD2 (5 bases). There are 16 residues in the CDR3. Germline CDR1 is MNHEY and CDR2 is SMNVEV (reference sequence). The V gene lost 5 bases and the J gene lost 2 bases, with 16 bases spanning the gap. The CDR3 spells CASSPQVYGAYNEQFF. CDR3 bases: TGTGCCAGCAGTCCCCAAGTCTACGGGGCCTACAATGAGCAGTTCTTC.

The chain employs TRBV6-5 and TRBJ2-5; unclear D gene. Germline lookup yields CDR1 MNHEY and CDR2 SVGAGI. Deletions cut 6 bases from V and 1 base from J, with 12 bases between. The CDR3 has 14 residues. CDR3 loop: CASSIGWSQETQYF. The CDR3 nucleotides are TGTGCCAGCAGCATTGGGTGGTCCCAAGAGACCCAGTACTTC.

The genes are TRBV10-3 and TRBJ2-2, with D perhaps matching TRBD1 (5 bases). The CDR3 spans 14 residues. V gave up 4 bases and J gave up 1 base, with 7 bases separating them. Germline V gene sequence: CDR1 ENHRY, CDR2 SYGVKD. The CDR3 coding sequence is TGTGCCATCAGTGTCAGGGAGAACACCGGGGAGCTGTTTTTT. Protein sequence: CAISVRENTGELFF.

This clone has only one observation. The V gene is TRBV6-2 or TRBV6-3, the J gene TRBJ2-1; D might be TRBD2 (6 bases). Trimming pared 7 bases from V and 6 bases from J, leaving 19 bases between. The V gene's germline CDR1 is MNHEY and CDR2 SVGEGT. The CDR3 has 15 amino acids. CDR3: CASTPAGLVGNEQFF. The CDR3 nucleotides are TGTGCCAGCACCCCTGCGGGATTAGTCGGCAATGAGCAGTTCTTC.

The chain uses TRBV25-1 and TRBJ2-5, with D tentatively TRBD2 (6 bases). The CDR3 loop spans 16 amino acids. Trimming left V 2 bases short and J 3 bases short, with 16 bases between. Germline-derived CDR1 and CDR2 are MGHDK and SYGVNS. CDR3 protein: CASSEVGSPAKETQYF. CDR3 DNA sequence: TGTGCCAGCAGTGAAGTCGGGAGTCCGGCCAAAGAGACCCAGTACTTC.

V gene TRBV19 combines with J gene TRBJ1-2; maybe TRBD1 (5 bases). V lost 2 bases to trimming and J lost 4 bases, with 11 bases between them. The length of the CDR3 is 14 residues. CDR1 is LNHDA and CDR2 is SQIVND in the germline V gene (reference sequence). The CDR3 protein is CASSIMGGTYGYTF. In DNA, the CDR3 is TGTGCCAGTAGTATAATGGGGGGTACCTATGGCTACACCTTC.

The genes are TRBV4-2 and TRBJ2-2; 7 positions agree with TRBD1. The germline gives CDR1 LGHNA, CDR2 YNFKEQ. This CDR3 has 15 residues. J lost 0 bases, V lost 4 bases, and 2 bases had no gene match. The CDR3 here is CASSRDRANTGELFF. The CDR3 DNA follows: TGTGCCAGCAGCCGAGACAGGGCGAACACCGGGGAGCTGTTTTTT.

The genes are TRBV15 and TRBJ1-5; no firm D call. Germline CDR1 reads LNHNV; CDR2 reads YYDKDF (reference sequence). The CDR3 spans 13 residues. V was trimmed by 5 bases and J by 5 bases, leaving 10 bases between them. CDR3 in amino acids: CATSGKIDQPQHF. CDR3 coding DNA: TGTGCCACCAGCGGGAAGATAGATCAGCCCCAGCATTTT.

The chain combines TRBV7-9 with TRBJ1-2; 7 bases fit TRBD1. CDR1 is SEHNR and CDR2 is FQNEAQ in the germline V gene (reference sequence). The CDR3 is 12 residues long. Trimming cost V 5 bases and J 8 bases; bases outside gene matches: 5. Here the CDR3 reads CASSIRQGGYTF. As DNA, the CDR3 is TGTGCCAGCAGCATAAGACAGGGCGGCTACACCTTC.

The chain joins TRBV7-2 to TRBJ1-2, with D uncertain. Deletions cut 2 bases from V and 4 bases from J, with 11 bases between. Germline V gives CDR1 SGHTA, CDR2 FQGNSA. This CDR3 comprises 14 residues. The CDR3 bases are TGTGCCAGCAGCTTAAGAGCAGCAATCTATGGCTACACCTTC. Amino acid sequence: CASSLRAAIYGYTF.

A single count supports this clone. The J gene is TRBJ1-1, the V gene TRBV7-3; D possibly corresponds to TRBD1 (5 bases). This CDR3 has 13 residues. The germline CDR1 and CDR2 sequences are SGHTA and FQGTGA. V lost 0 bases and J lost 4, with 6 bases in between. The CDR3 DNA sequence: TGTGCCAGCAGCTTAACTAGGGGCACTGAAGCTTTCTTT. It is translated as CASSLTRGTEAFF.

On this clone: Other nucleotide sequences in the sample specify the same CDR3. As DNA, the CDR3 is TGTGCCAGCAGTTCGAGGGGGTCAGGTGGCTACACCTTC. Protein sequence: CASSSRGSGGYTF. V gene TRBV7-9 combines with J gene TRBJ1-2; possibly TRBD1 for D (6 bases). Per the germline V gene, CDR1 is SEHNR and CDR2 is FQNEAQ (reference sequence). Deletions cut 6 bases from V and 7 bases from J, with 15 bases between. The CDR3 covers 13 residues.

J is TRBJ2-2 and V is TRBV7-8, with a tentative D call TRBD1 (6 bases). The CDR3 extends over 17 amino acids. CDR1 is SGHVS and CDR2 is FQNEAQ in the germline V gene. The germline V and J ends were trimmed by 7 bases and 0 bases, with 18 bases remaining between them. DNA for the CDR3: TGTGCCAGCACCTATGTCCAGGGGTATTCGAACACCGGGGAGCTGTTTTTT. The encoded protein is CASTYVQGYSNTGELFF.

In its sample, this clone was seen a few times. At the DNA level, this CDR3 is encoded by other sequences in the same sample as well. The genes are TRBV4-2 and TRBJ2-7; D assignment may be TRBD1 or TRBD2 (6 bases each). The germline V and J ends were trimmed by 1 base and 3 bases, with 10 bases remaining between them. Germline V lookup: CDR1 LGHNA, CDR2 YNFKEQ. The CDR3 sequence is 14 residues long. Here the CDR3 reads CASSQGKGGYEQYF. The DNA for the CDR3 is TGTGCCAGCAGCCAAGGCAAGGGGGGCTACGAGCAGTACTTC.